A single sample gave rise to the 13 T cell receptor beta chains below, sequenced in a study of blood T cell repertoires in COVID-19. Clones were read by immunoSEQ multiplex PCR, and TCRdb kept only the in-frame ones, dropping some. The repertoire includes 150,000 to 200,000 clones, 90% to 95% of them detected once, and under 5% sits in the top ten. The material sequenced was peripheral blood. These receptors all come from a woman aged 45-60 years with acute or convalescent COVID-19.

The V gene is TRBV11-2, the J gene TRBJ1-5; D gene unclear. The germline V gene has CDR1 SGHAT and CDR2 FQNNGV. V lost 0 bases, J lost 0 bases, and 6 bases lay in between. The CDR3 loop spans 15 amino acids. Here the CDR3 reads CASSLDVSSNQPQHF. The CDR3 bases are TGTGCCAGCAGCTTAGACGTATCTAGCAATCAGCCCCAGCATTTT. The full variable domain, rest sourced from reference TRBV11-2 and TRBJ1-5, is EAGVAQSPRYKIIEKRQSVAFWCNPISGHATLYWYQQILGQGPKLLIQFQNNGVVDDSQLPKDRFSAERLKGVDSTLKIQPAKLEDSAVYLCASSLDVSSNQPQHFGDGTRLSIL.

The chain couples TRBV6-6 to TRBJ2-6; the D gene is possibly TRBD1 (6 bases). Germline assignment: CDR1 MNHNY and CDR2 SVGAGI (reference sequence). V was shortened by 5 bases and J by 11 bases, with 10 bases between the two germline ends. This CDR3 is 12 amino acids long. The CDR3 nucleotides read TGTGCCAGCAGTCCAGGGGTTCACGTCCTGACTTTC. Its protein is CASSPGVHVLTF.

The chain is built from TRBV4-1 and TRBJ1-6; D is undetermined. CDR1 is MGHRA and CDR2 is YSYEKL in the germline V gene. V lost 3 bases and J 9 bases, leaving 12 bases between the germline ends. This CDR3 has 14 residues. CDR3 coding DNA: TGCGCCAGCAGCCAGAAGGAGGATGGTTCACCCCTCCACTTT. Its protein is CASSQKEDGSPLHF.

The V and J genes are TRBV24-1 and TRBJ1-2, with 7 bases aligning to TRBD1. Trimming cost V 3 bases and J 4 bases; bases outside gene matches: 4. The V gene's germline CDR1 is KGHDR and CDR2 SFDVKD. CDR3 length: 14 amino acids. CDR3 nucleotide sequence: TGTGCCACCAGTGATCCCGGGACAGCCTATGGCTACACCTTC. It encodes CATSDPGTAYGYTF.

This chain uses TRBV30 with TRBJ1-1; a weak D match, TRBD1 (5 bases). The ends were cut back, 6 bases at V and 5 bases at J, with 10 bases in the middle. There are 11 residues in the CDR3. Looked up from germline, CDR1 is GTSNPN and CDR2 is SVGIG (reference sequence). DNA of the CDR3: TGTGCCTGCCAGTACAGGACTGAAGCTTTCTTT. Translated: CACQYRTEAFF.

The chain employs TRBV6-1 and TRBJ2-1; 12 nucleotides match TRBD2. The CDR3 totals 14 residues. The V segment lost 2 bases and the J segment 12 bases; nucleotides outside the gene matches: 5. CDR1 is MNHNS, CDR2 SASEGT, per germline. In nucleotides, the CDR3 is TGTGCCAGCAGTGAAACTAGCGGGGGGATCGCGCAGTTCTTC. Residues: CASSETSGGIAQFF.

V usage is TRBV7-2 and J usage is TRBJ1-2, with 12 bases that match TRBD1. Germline trimming cut 4 bases from V and 8 bases from J; bases unmatched to any gene: 14. The CDR3 has 17 amino acids. Per the germline V gene, CDR1 is SGHTA and CDR2 is FQGNSA. Here the CDR3 reads CASSSDFGTGGAGGYTF. CDR3 bases: TGTGCCAGCAGCTCAGATTTCGGGACAGGGGGCGCGGGAGGCTACACCTTC.

J is TRBJ1-6 and V is TRBV3-1 (or the pseudogene TRBV3-2), with a weak D call TRBD1 (5 bases). The V gene's germline CDR1 is LGHDT and CDR2 YNNKEL (reference sequence). This CDR3 is built from 15 residues. V lost 3 bases and J lost 10, with 16 bases in between. CDR3 protein: CASSHRNKGLSPLHF. The CDR3 bases are TGTGCCAGCAGCCACAGGAATAAGGGGTTATCACCCCTCCACTTT.

The chain employs TRBV5-1 and TRBJ1-6, with 9 positions matching TRBD1. The CDR3 length is 16 residues. V shed 0 bases, J shed 7 bases, and the junction held 5 bases outside the gene matches. Germline CDR1 SGHRS, CDR2 YFSETQ. The CDR3 here is CASSLEGQGRNSPLHF. As DNA, the CDR3 is TGCGCCAGCAGCTTGGAGGGACAGGGTCGGAATTCACCCCTCCACTTT.

This clone was observed a handful of times. This chain links TRBV28 with TRBJ2-7, with D perhaps TRBD2 (6 bases). CDR1 is MDHEN and CDR2 is SYDVKM in the germline V gene. V lost 3 bases, J lost 0 bases, and 9 bases lay in between. CDR3 size: 14 residues. The CDR3 coding sequence is TGTGCCAGCAGTTTCTCCGGGAGCTCCTACGAGCAGTACTTC. Translation gives CASSFSGSSYEQYF. Full variable domain (missing parts from reference TRBV28 and TRBJ2-7): DVKVTQSSRYLVKRTGEKVFLECVQDMDHENMFWYRQDPGLGLRLIYFSYDVKMKEKGDIPEGYSVSREKKERFSLILESASTNQTSMYLCASSFSGSSYEQYFGPGTRLTVT.

The rearrangement joins TRBV4-1 to TRBJ1-6; unclear D gene. CDR3 length equals 17 residues. Germline values: CDR1 MGHRA, CDR2 YSYEKL. Trimming took 3 bases from V and 8 from J, leaving 20 bases between them. The CDR3 DNA sequence: TGCGCCAGCAGCCAGGTCGCTCGGGAGCCAGGAGATTCACCCCTCCACTTT. Its translation: CASSQVAREPGDSPLHF.

The chain joins TRBV6-4 to TRBJ1-5; 9 bases match TRBD1. Germline V gene lookup returns CDR1 MRHNA and CDR2 SNTAGT. Trimming at V came to 4 bases and at J to 0 bases, leaving 4 bases not matched to a gene. This CDR3 contains 16 residues. The CDR3 sequence: CASSARDRDSNQPQHF. The CDR3 nucleotides are TGTGCCAGCAGTGCCCGGGACAGGGATAGCAATCAGCCCCAGCATTTT.

The V call is TRBV25-1, the J call TRBJ1-4; 8 positions agree with TRBD1. The CDR3 runs 16 residues. V shed 6 bases and J 8 bases; nucleotides not matched to a gene: 14. Germline V gene sequence: CDR1 MGHDK, CDR2 SYGVNS. CDR3 amino acids: CASRGQGAGVREKLFF. For the CDR3, the DNA is TGTGCCAGCAGAGGGCAGGGGGCGGGAGTTCGGGAAAAACTGTTTTTT.